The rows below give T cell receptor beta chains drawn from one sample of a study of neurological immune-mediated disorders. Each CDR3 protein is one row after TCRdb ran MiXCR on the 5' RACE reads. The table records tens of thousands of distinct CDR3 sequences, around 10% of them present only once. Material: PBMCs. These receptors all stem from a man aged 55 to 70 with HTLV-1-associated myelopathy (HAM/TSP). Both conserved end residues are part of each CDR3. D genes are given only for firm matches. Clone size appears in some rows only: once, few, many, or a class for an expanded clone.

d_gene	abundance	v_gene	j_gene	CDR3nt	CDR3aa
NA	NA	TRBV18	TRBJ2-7	TGTGCCAGCTCAACTGGCATTTACGAGCAGTACTTC	CASSTGIYEQYF
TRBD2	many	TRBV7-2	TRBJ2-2	TGTGCCAGCAGCTTAGTGGCGGGGGGAAACACCGGGGAGCTGTTTTTT	CASSLVAGGNTGELFF
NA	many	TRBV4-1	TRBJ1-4	TGCGCCAGCAGCTCGAGAACTAATGAAAAACTGTTTTTT	CASSSRTNEKLFF
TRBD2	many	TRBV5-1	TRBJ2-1	TGCGCCAGCAGCTACGGACAGACCGTGGCGGGAGGGGTTAGTGATGAGCAGTTCTTC	CASSYGQTVAGGVSDEQFF
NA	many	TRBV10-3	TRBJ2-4	TGTGCCATCAGAGACAGCGCGGAAAACATTCAGTACTTC	CAIRDSAENIQYF
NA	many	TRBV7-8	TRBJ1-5	TGTGCCAGCAGCTTGGTTGCAGGGAATCAGCCCCAGCATTTT	CASSLVAGNQPQHF
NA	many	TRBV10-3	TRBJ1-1	TGTGCCATGACTGCGGCGTTGAACACTGAAGCTTTCTTT	CAMTAALNTEAFF
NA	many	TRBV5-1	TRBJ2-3	TGCGCCAGCAGCTTGAAGTATGCGGGACCCCAGGGGGGCACAGATACGCAGTATTTT	CASSLKYAGPQGGTDTQYF
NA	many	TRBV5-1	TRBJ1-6	TGCGCCAGCAGCGGGACGACAGGTGCCCATTCACCCCTCCACTTT	CASSGTTGAHSPLHF
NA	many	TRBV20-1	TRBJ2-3	TGCAGTGCCTCAATGAGGGCGGCTGGCACAGATACGCAGTATTTT	CSASMRAAGTDTQYF
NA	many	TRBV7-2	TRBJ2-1	TGTGCCAGCAACAACCGGGGGGAGCAGTTCTTC	CASNNRGEQFF
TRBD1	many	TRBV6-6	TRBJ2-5	TGTGCCAGCAGTCGGGACAGACAAGAGACCCAGTACTTC	CASSRDRQETQYF
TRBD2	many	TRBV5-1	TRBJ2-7	TGCGCCAGCAGCTTGGGTGTAGCGGGCTCCTACGAGCAGTACTTC	CASSLGVAGSYEQYF
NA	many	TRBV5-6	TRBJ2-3	TGTGCCAGCAGCGGAGGGGACAGACTATTCACAGATACGCAGTATTTT	CASSGGDRLFTDTQYF
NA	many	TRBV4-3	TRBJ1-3	TGCGCCAGCAGCCAAGAGGGGTCACACTCATCCGGAAACACCATATATTTT	CASSQEGSHSSGNTIYF
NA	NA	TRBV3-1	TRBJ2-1	TGTGCCAGCAGTCTTGACAGGCACAATGAGCAGTTCTTC	CASSLDRHNEQFF
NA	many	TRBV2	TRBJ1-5	TGTGCCAGCAGCCTGGACAGCACCGATCAGCCCCAGCATTTT	CASSLDSTDQPQHF
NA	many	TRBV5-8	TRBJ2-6	TGTGCCAGCAGCTTGGGGGTCTTCTCTGGGGCCAACGTCCTGACTTTC	CASSLGVFSGANVLTF
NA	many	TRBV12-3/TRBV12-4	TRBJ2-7	TGTGCCAGCAGTCCAACCGCAGGGGGCGGGGGATACGAGCAGTACTTC	CASSPTAGGGGYEQYF
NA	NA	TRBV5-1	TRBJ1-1	TGCGCCAGCAGCTCGCGGACAGCGAACACTGAAGCTTTCTTT	CASSSRTANTEAFF
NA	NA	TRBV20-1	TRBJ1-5	TGCAGTTCTCCGAGACCTAGGGCTAATCAGCCCCAGCATTTT	CSSPRPRANQPQHF
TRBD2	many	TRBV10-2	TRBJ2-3	TGCGCCAGCAGTCGCGGGACTAGCGGGAGTGGGAAAGATACGCAGTATTTT	CASSRGTSGSGKDTQYF
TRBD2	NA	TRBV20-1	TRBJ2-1	TGCAGTGCCCTCGGGCGGGGCGGGAGGGTCCCCTACAATGAGCAGTTCTTC	CSALGRGGRVPYNEQFF
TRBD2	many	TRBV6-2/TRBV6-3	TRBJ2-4	TGTGCCAGCAGTTACCCCCGTTGGGGCGGGAGATCCAAAAACATTCAGTACTTC	CASSYPRWGGRSKNIQYF
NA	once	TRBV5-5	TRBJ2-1	TGTGCCAGCAGCACGGGGACGGAGTACAATGAGCAGTTCTTC	CASSTGTEYNEQFF
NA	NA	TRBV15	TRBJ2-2	TGTGCCACCAGCAGAGATTCACCAGGGGCAGGCGGGGAGCTGTTTTTT	CATSRDSPGAGGELFF
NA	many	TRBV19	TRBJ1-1	TGTGCCAGTAGTATGGTGGCCGGAGTGAACACTGAAGCTTTCTTT	CASSMVAGVNTEAFF
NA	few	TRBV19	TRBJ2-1	TGTGCCAGTAGTATAGGCGGGACGGGAGTGGGGGAGCAGTTCTTC	CASSIGGTGVGEQFF
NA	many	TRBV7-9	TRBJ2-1	TGTGCCAGCACCCAAGGGGGGATTCAGTTCTTC	CASTQGGIQFF
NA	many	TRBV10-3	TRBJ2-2	TGTGCCATCAGTGAGACCGGACAGCGCGGGGAGCTGTTTTTT	CAISETGQRGELFF
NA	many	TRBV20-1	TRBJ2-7	TGCAGTGCTAGAGGGGGTCAAAACACCTACGAGCAGTACTTC	CSARGGQNTYEQYF
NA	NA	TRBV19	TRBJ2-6	TGTGCCAGTAGTAGAGGGCCTGGGGCCAACGTCCTGACTTTC	CASSRGPGANVLTF
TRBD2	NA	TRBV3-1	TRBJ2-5	TGTGCCAGCAGCCCCCGGACTAGGATCGAGACCCAGTACTTC	CASSPRTRIETQYF
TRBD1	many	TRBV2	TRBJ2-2	TGTGCCAGCAGTGCCACAGGGGCGAACACCGGGGAGCTGTTTTTT	CASSATGANTGELFF
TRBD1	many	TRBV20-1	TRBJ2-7	TGCAGTGCCCCCGCAGGGGGCTCAACCTACGAGCAGTACTTC	CSAPAGGSTYEQYF
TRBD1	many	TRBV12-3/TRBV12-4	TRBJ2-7	TGTGCCAGCAGCCGGGACAGGGTCTCCTACGAGCAGTACTTC	CASSRDRVSYEQYF
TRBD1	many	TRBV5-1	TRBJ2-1	TGCGCCAGCAGCCCCTTGACAGGGGGCAATGAGCAGTTCTTC	CASSPLTGGNEQFF
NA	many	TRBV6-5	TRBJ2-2	TGTGCCAGCAGTTACTCGAAGGACGGGGAGCTGTTTTTT	CASSYSKDGELFF
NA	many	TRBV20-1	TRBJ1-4	TGCAGTGCCCGCAAAACCGCGGGATTAGATAATGAAAAACTGTTTTTT	CSARKTAGLDNEKLFF
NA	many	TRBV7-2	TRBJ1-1	TGTGCCAGCAGCCCTGGGGGGGGGCGGACTGAAGCTTTCTTT	CASSPGGGRTEAFF
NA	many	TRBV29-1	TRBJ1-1	TGCATCGGTCGCCTAAACACTGAAGCTTTCTTT	CIGRLNTEAFF
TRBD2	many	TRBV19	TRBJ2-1	TGTGCCAGTAGTACTAGCGGGAGGGCCAATGAGCAGTTCTTC	CASSTSGRANEQFF
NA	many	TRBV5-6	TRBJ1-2	TGTGCCAGCAGCCCCAGGGAAGGAGGCTACACCTTC	CASSPREGGYTF
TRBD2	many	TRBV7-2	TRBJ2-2	TGTGCCAGCAGCCCCGGACTAGGGGCCGGGGAGCTGTTTTTT	CASSPGLGAGELFF
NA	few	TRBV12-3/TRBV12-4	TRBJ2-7	TGTGCCAGCAGTTCGTGGACAGCTAGCTCCTACGAGCAGTACTTC	CASSSWTASSYEQYF
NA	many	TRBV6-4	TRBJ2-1	TGTGCCAGCAGCGCGACAGCGAACAATGAGCAGTTCTTC	CASSATANNEQFF
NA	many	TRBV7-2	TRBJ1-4	TGTGCCAGCAGCTTAGATGGAAATAATGAAAAACTGTTTTTT	CASSLDGNNEKLFF